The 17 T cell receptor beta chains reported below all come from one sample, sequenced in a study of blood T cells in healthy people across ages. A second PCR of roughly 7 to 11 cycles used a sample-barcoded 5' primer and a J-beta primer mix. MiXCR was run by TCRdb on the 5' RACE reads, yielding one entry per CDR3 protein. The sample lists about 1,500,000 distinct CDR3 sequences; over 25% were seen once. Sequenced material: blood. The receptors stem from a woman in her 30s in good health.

DNA for the CDR3: TGTGCCAGCAGCCAAGAAAATTCCCAATCCCAATCCGGCTACACCTTC. Amino acids: CASSQENSQSQSGYTF. The chain is built from TRBV4-2 and TRBJ1-2; D gene unclear. Trimming shortened V by 0 bases and J by 8 bases, and 19 bases separated the two germline ends. From germline, CDR1 is LGHNA and CDR2 YNFKEQ. The CDR3 contains 16 residues.

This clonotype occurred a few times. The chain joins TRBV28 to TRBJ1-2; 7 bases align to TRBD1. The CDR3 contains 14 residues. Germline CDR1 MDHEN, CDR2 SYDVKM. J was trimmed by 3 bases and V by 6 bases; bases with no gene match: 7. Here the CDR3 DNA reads TGTGCCAGCAGGTCAGGGGGAGGCGACTATGGCTACACCTTC. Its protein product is CASRSGGGDYGYTF.

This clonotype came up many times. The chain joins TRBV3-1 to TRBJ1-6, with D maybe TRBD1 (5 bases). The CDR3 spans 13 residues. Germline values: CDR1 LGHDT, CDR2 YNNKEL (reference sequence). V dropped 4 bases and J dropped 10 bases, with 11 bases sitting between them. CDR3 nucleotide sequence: TGTGCCAGCAGCCTCTCCGGGGGGTCACCCCTCCACTTT. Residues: CASSLSGGSPLHF.

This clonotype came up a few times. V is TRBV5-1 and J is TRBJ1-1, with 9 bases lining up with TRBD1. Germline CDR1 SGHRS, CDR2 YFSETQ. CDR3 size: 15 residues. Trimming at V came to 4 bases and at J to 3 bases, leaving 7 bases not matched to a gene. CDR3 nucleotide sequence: TGCGCCAGCAGCCGTACGTGGGACAGGGACACTGAAGCTTTCTTT. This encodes CASSRTWDRDTEAFF.

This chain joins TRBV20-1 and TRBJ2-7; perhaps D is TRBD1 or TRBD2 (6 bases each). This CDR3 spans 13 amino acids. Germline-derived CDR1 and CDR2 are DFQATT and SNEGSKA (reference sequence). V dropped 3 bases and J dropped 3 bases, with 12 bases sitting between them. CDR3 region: CSARGGHVYEQYF. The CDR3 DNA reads TGCAGTGCTAGGGGGGGCCACGTCTACGAGCAGTACTTC.

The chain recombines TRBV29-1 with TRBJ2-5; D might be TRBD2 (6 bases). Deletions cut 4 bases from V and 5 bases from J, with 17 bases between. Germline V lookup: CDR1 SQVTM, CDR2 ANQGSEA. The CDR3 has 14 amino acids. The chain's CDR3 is CSVGRGMFGETQYF. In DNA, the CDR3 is TGCAGCGTTGGTCGGGGGATGTTTGGGGAGACCCAGTACTTC.

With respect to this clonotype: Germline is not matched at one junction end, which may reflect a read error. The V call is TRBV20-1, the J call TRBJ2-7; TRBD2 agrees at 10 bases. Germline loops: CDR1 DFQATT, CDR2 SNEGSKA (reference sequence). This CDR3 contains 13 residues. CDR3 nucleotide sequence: TGCGGTGCGCTAGCGGGAGCTGCCTACGAGCAGTACTTC. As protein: CGALAGAAYEQYF.

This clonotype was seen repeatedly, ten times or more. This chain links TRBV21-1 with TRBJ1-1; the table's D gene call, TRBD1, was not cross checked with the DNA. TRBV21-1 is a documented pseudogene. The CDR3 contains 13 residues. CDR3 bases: TGTGCCAGCAGCCCGACAGGGCACACTGAAGCTTTCTTT. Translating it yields CASSPTGHTEAFF.

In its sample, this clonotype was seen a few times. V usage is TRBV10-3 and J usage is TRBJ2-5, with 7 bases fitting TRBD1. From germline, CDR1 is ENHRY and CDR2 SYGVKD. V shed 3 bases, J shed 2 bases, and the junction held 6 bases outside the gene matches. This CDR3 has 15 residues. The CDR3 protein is CAISDLTGLQETQYF. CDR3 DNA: TGTGCCATCAGTGACCTGACAGGGTTACAAGAGACCCAGTACTTC.

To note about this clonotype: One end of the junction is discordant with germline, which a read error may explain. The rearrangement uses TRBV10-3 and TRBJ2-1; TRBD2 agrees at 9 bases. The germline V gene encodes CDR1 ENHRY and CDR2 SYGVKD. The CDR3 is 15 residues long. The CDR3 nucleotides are TGTGCCATCGGTGAAGGTAGCGGGGGCTACAATGAGCAGTTCTTC. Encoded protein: CAIGEGSGGYNEQFF.

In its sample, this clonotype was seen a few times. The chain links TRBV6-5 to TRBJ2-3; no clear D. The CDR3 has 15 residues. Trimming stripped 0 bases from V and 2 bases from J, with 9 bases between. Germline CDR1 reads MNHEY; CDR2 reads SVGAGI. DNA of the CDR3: TGTGCCAGCAGTTACTCTACGGTAGTCACAGATACGCAGTATTTT. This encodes CASSYSTVVTDTQYF.

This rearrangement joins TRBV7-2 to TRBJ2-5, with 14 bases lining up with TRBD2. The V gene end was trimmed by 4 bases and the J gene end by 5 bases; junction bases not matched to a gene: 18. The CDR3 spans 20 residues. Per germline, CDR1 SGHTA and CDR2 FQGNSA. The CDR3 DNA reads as TGTGCCAGCAGCTCTCTGAGGGGACTAGCGGGAGTTGGAGTCCGGGAGACCCAGTACTTC. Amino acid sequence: CASSSLRGLAGVGVRETQYF.

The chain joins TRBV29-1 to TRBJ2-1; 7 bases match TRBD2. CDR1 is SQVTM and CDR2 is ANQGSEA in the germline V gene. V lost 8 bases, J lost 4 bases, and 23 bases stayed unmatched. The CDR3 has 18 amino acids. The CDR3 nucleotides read TGCAGCCTGCTGGGGGGACTAACGGGGGTTATTAGGTACAATGAGCAGTTCTTC. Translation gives CSLLGGLTGVIRYNEQFF.

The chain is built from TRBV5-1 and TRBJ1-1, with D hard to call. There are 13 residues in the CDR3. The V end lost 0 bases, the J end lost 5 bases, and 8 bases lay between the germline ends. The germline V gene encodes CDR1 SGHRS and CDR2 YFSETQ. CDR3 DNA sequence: TGCGCCAGCAGCTTGGTAGACGCGACTGAAGCTTTCTTT. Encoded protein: CASSLVDATEAFF.

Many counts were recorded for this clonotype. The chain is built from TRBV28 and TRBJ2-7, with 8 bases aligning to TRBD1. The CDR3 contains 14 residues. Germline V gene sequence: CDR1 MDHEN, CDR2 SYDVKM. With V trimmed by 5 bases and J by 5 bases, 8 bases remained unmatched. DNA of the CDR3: TGTGCCAGCAGTCTGGACAGGGTATACGACGAGCAGTACTTC. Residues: CASSLDRVYDEQYF.

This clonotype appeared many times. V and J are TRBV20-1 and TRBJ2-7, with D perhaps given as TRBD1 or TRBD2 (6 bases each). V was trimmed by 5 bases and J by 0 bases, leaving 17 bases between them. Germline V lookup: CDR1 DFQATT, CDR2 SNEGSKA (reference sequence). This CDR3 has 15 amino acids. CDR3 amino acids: CSAATSEGGSYEQYF. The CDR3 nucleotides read TGCAGTGCTGCAACCTCGGAGGGGGGCTCCTACGAGCAGTACTTC.

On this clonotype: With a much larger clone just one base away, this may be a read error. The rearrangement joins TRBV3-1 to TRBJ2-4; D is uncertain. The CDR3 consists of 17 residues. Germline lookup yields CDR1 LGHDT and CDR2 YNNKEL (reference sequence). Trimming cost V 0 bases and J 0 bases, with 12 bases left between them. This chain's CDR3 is CASSQDFTGVAKNIQYF. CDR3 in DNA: TGTGCCAGCAGCCAAGATTTTACTGGAGTAGCCAAAAACATTCAGTACTTC.